The T cell receptor beta chain described here comes from a study of blood T cell repertoires in COVID-19. Study details: COVID-19 samples collected from the United States, Italy and Spain covered acute and convalescent phases. In each case, the material was cDNA or gDNA derived from T cells, B-cell-depleted T cells, or PBMCs.

Seattle's enrolled individuals joined amid active infection and were then monitored longitudinally. Germline V gives CDR1 GTSNPN, CDR2 SVGIG (reference sequence). The V end lost 0 bases, the J end lost 6 bases, and 8 bases lay between the germline ends. The CDR3 length is 12 residues. Profiling relied on immunoSEQ multiplex PCR, and the TCRdb table lists in-frame clones only, not all of them. The sample carries 250,000 to 400,000 clones, roughly 88% recorded once. The receptor comes from a woman between 25 and 40 years old with COVID-19, enrolled during active disease. This chain joins TRBV30 and TRBJ1-2; D uncertain. Material for sequencing was peripheral blood. The CDR3 coding sequence is TGTGCCTGGAGTGTACGCGGGGATGGCTACACCTTC. Its translation: CAWSVRGDGYTF. Full variable domain (rest looked up from reference TRBV30 and TRBJ1-2): SQTIHQWPATLVQPVGSPLSLECTVEGTSNPNLYWYRQAAGRGLQLLFYSVGIGQISSEVPQNLSASRPQDRQFILSSKKLLLSDSGFYLCAWSVRGDGYTFGSGTRLTVV.